One TCR beta chain is described in this entry. Its antigen remains unknown. This record belongs to a study of PD-L1 blockade in urothelial cancer. In the study overall: Intravenous atezolizumab, 1,200 mg every 3 weeks, was begun by patients in the mid-2010s. At 3 weeks after treatment start (second dose) and again at 6 weeks, blood was analyzed. Findings and limits, study-wide: Lower pretreatment blood TCR clonality, under the median, predicted better survival, researchers reported.

V was shortened by 2 bases and J by 7 bases, with 7 bases between the two germline ends. The CDR3 extends over 12 amino acids. Germline V CDR1 and CDR2: SGDLS, YYNGEE. Indicated time point: pretreatment peripheral blood. Each patient contributed between 1 and 8 total time points of blood mononuclear cells, pretreatment and during treatment. TCRdb's copy holds only in-frame clones and misses some; the assay was immunoSEQ multiplex PCR. The sample shows about 88,000 clones, more than 70% of them seen only once. The rearrangement links TRBV9 to TRBJ2-1, with TRBD2 as a possible D gene (5 bases). Specimen: PBMCs, collected around atezolizumab (anti-PD-L1) treatment. The receptor's source is an elderly woman with urothelial cancer. The DNA of the CDR3 is TGTGCCAGCAGCGTTGGACTTAATGAGCAGTTCTTC. It specifies CASSVGLNEQFF.